The clone carrying this T cell receptor beta chain occurred many times. Its target is unknown. The record originates from a study of identical twins. TCRdb redid the calling of the 5' RACE reads with MiXCR, one entry per CDR3 protein. Altogether roughly 720,000 distinct CDR3 sequences are present, about 20% being singletons, with the ten largest covering approximately 14%. General study points: For out-of-frame alpha sequences shared by twins, low generation probability was in excess. High-abundance cord blood beta clonotypes had fewer insertions; memory repertoires showed none.

The CDR3 consists of 15 residues. Per the germline V gene, CDR1 is ENHRY and CDR2 is SYGVKD. After removal of 3 bases from V and 8 bases from J, the junction contained 9 bases not matched to a gene. The sample was also linked to a second study, of T cells expressing NK-cell markers.

V and J are TRBV10-3 and TRBJ2-1; 8 positions match TRBD1. This receptor was obtained from a woman between 18 and 30 years old in good health. Specimen: PBMCs. The CDR3, as DNA: TGTGCCATCAGTGACCAACAGGGGGTGGTCCATGAGCAGTTCTTC. The encoded protein is CAISDQQGVVHEQFF.